These 5 T cell receptor beta chains originate from one sample sequenced in a study of cytomegalovirus exposure and HLA in healthy donors. Both 60 Vbeta primers and 13 Jbeta primers went into the PCR. Repertoires were generated with immunoSEQ multiplex PCR, while TCRdb's copy carries only in-frame clones and drops some. The profile shows some 170,000 clones, roughly 79% of them singletons. Sample: PBMCs. These receptors were taken from a woman aged 18 to 35 in good health and CMV-seropositive.

The rearrangement uses TRBV20-1 and TRBJ1-3; D is possibly TRBD1 (5 bases). Germline CDR1 DFQATT, CDR2 SNEGSKA (reference sequence). The CDR3 length is 11 residues. Trimming shortened V by 7 bases and J by 2 bases, and 6 bases separated the two germline ends. The CDR3 bases are TGCAGTGGCAGGGCTGGAAACACCATATATTTT. Residues: CSGRAGNTIYF.

The rearrangement joins TRBV15 to TRBJ2-3; D is unresolved. V shed 0 bases and J shed 4 bases, with 14 bases lying between them. The germline V gene encodes CDR1 LNHNV and CDR2 YYDKDF (reference sequence). There are 16 residues in the CDR3. The CDR3 nucleotides read TGTGCCACCAGCAGAGAGGGCAGGTCAGCTGCAGATACGCAGTATTTT. Residues: CATSREGRSAADTQYF.

The CDR3 loop is CASSPRTGRGYGYTF. DNA of the CDR3: TGTGCCAGTAGTCCTCGGACAGGTCGGGGCTATGGCTACACCTTC. V gene TRBV19 combines with J gene TRBJ1-2; TRBD1 matches 7 bases. Trimming cost V 5 bases and J 4 bases; bases outside gene matches: 10. The CDR3 runs 15 residues. Germline V CDR1 and CDR2: LNHDA, SQIVND (reference sequence).

The chain has TRBV29-1 and TRBJ1-2, with unresolved D. This CDR3 spans 10 amino acids. V was pared by 3 bases and J by 8 bases, with 7 bases between. The germline CDR1 and CDR2 sequences are SQVTM and ANQGSEA. The CDR3 spells CSVDAGGYTF. DNA for the CDR3: TGCAGCGTTGATGCGGGGGGCTACACCTTC.

V and J are TRBV7-2 and TRBJ2-6; TRBD2 is a possible D gene (5 bases). CDR3 length equals 15 residues. The germline V gene encodes CDR1 SGHTA and CDR2 FQGNSA. Trimming took 5 bases from V and 4 from J, leaving 12 bases between them. The CDR3 sequence: CASSRGLQGANVLTF. CDR3 nucleotide sequence: TGTGCCAGCAGCCGGGGATTACAGGGGGCCAACGTCCTGACTTTC.